Each of the 7 T cell receptor beta chains below was sequenced from the same sample in a study of vaccination and CD4 T cells after COVID-19. What these receptors recognize is not known. Treatment given: approximately 9-day PBMC culture with coronavirus spike peptide pools or control peptides (ViraFEST assay). Sequencing of cultured CD4+ T cell DNA used the Oncomine TCR Beta short-read assay. TCRdb passed the PCR reads through MiXCR, listing each CDR3 protein once. The sample has around 16,000 distinct CDR3 sequences, roughly 75% seen once. This specimen was CD4+ T cells from blood, cultured in vitro, taken after SARS-CoV-2 vaccination. The receptor set was obtained from a human donor who received a COVID-19 vaccine.

V and J are TRBV6-1 and TRBJ2-5; D could derive from TRBD1 or TRBD2 (5 bases each). The CDR3 contains 15 residues. Per the germline V gene, CDR1 is MNHNS and CDR2 is SASEGT. V lost 4 bases to trimming and J lost 1 base, with 13 bases between them. The CDR3 DNA sequence: TGTGCCAGCAGTGGGACTCCGGGGCTCCAAGAGACCCAGTACTTC. This translates into CASSGTPGLQETQYF.

The chain links TRBV6-5 to TRBJ2-2; D remains unclear. The V and J ends lost 0 bases and 6 bases respectively, with 17 bases between them. There are 17 residues in the CDR3. The V gene's germline CDR1 is MNHEY and CDR2 SVGAGI. CDR3: CASSYSWAASGSGELFF. For the CDR3, the DNA is TGTGCCAGCAGTTACTCGTGGGCAGCCTCAGGTTCCGGGGAGCTGTTTTTT.

About this clonotype itself: An end of the junction differs from the germline gene, which may be a read error. The rearrangement joins TRBV2 to TRBJ1-5; a possible D gene is TRBD1 (6 bases). Germline V gene sequence: CDR1 SNHLY, CDR2 FYNNEI. The length of the CDR3 is 15 residues. CDR3 nucleotides: TGTGCCAGTGGGGACACTCAGCTTAGCAATCAGCCCCGGCATTTT. Encoded protein: CASGDTQLSNQPRHF. Supplemented by reference TRBV2 and TRBJ1-5, the full variable domain reads EPEVTQTPSHQVTQMGQEVILRCVPISNHLYFYWYRQILGQKVEFLVSFYNNEISEKSEIFDDQFSVERPDGSNFTLKIRSTKLEDSAMYFCASGDTQLSNQPRHFGDGTRLSIL.

J is TRBJ2-3 and V is TRBV30, with 9 bases fitting TRBD1. CDR1 is GTSNPN, CDR2 SVGIG, per germline (reference sequence). Germline trimming cut 3 bases from V and 4 bases from J; bases unmatched to any gene: 11. CDR3 size: 16 residues. The chain's CDR3 is CAWSHSWGQGADTQYF. As DNA, the CDR3 is TGTGCCTGGAGCCATTCCTGGGGACAGGGAGCAGATACGCAGTATTTT.

This clonotype came up a few times. The V gene is TRBV7-9, the J gene TRBJ2-3, with TRBD2 matching over 12 bases. J lost 3 bases, V lost 6 bases, and 1 base had no gene match. Germline CDR1 and CDR2: SEHNR and FQNEAQ (reference sequence). The CDR3 extends over 14 amino acids. CDR3 region: CASRLAGGTDTQYF. DNA of the CDR3: TGTGCCAGCAGGCTAGCGGGGGGGACAGATACGCAGTATTTT.

The chain joins TRBV6-5 to TRBJ1-1; 8 bases map to TRBD1. Germline loops: CDR1 MNHEY, CDR2 SVGAGI. Trimming took 0 bases from V and 4 from J; bases not matched to a gene: 4. This CDR3 is 15 amino acids long. CDR3 in amino acids: CASSYSRQGTTEAFF. CDR3 in DNA: TGTGCCAGCAGTTACTCGAGACAGGGGACCACTGAAGCTTTCTTT.

Only a few counts were recorded for this clonotype. The chain employs TRBV6-1 and TRBJ1-1, with D hard to call. V was shortened by 3 bases and J by 0 bases, with 8 bases between the two germline ends. The CDR3 length is 14 residues. Looked up from germline, CDR1 is MNHNS and CDR2 is SASEGT. The CDR3 protein is CASSENNMNTEAFF. The DNA for the CDR3 is TGTGCCAGCAGTGAGAACAATATGAACACTGAAGCTTTCTTT.